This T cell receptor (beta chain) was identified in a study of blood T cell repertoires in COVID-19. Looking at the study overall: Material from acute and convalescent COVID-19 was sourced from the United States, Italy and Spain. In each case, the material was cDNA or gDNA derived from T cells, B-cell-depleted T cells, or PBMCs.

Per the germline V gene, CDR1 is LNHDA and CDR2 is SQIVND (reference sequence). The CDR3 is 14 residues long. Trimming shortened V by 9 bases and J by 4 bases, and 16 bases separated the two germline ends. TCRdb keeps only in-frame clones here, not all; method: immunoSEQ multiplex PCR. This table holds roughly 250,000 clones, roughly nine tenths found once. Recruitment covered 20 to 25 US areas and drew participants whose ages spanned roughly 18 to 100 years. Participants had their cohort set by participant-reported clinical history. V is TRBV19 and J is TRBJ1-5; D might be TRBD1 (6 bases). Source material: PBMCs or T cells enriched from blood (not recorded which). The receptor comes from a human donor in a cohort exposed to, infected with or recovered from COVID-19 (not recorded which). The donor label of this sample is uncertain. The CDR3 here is CASKDSFPNQPQHF. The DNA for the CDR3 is TGTGCCAGCAAGGACAGTTTTCCTAATCAGCCCCAGCATTTT.